The 6 T cell receptor beta chains reported below all come from one sample, sequenced in a study of blood T cell repertoires in COVID-19. Sequenced by immunoSEQ multiplex PCR; TCRdb stores in-frame clones only, minus some. The sample has 92,000 or so clones; around 72% are singletons. Sequenced input: peripheral blood. These receptor sequences come from a woman at least 80 years old with acute or convalescent COVID-19.

This clone was found a few times. The V and J genes are TRBV7-2 and TRBJ1-5, with D perhaps TRBD1 (5 bases). The CDR3 consists of 14 residues. V lost 0 bases and J 7 bases, leaving 10 bases between the germline ends. Germline V gene data show CDR1 as SGHTA and CDR2 as FQGNSA. The CDR3 region is CASSLAGGGQPQHF. As DNA, the CDR3 is TGTGCCAGCAGCTTAGCGGGGGGAGGGCAGCCCCAGCATTTT.

J is TRBJ2-2 and V is TRBV7-8; the match to TRBD2 covers 14 bases. J was trimmed by 3 bases and V by 4 bases; bases with no gene match: 4. CDR3 length: 17 amino acids. CDR1 SGHVS and CDR2 FQNEAQ come from the germline V gene. This chain's CDR3 is CASSWGLAGADTGELFF. Here the CDR3 DNA reads TGTGCCAGCAGCTGGGGACTAGCGGGAGCTGACACCGGGGAGCTGTTTTTT.

This clone was observed once. The V gene is TRBV7-2, the J gene TRBJ2-7, with TRBD1 matching 11 bases. After removal of 1 base from V and 4 bases from J, the junction contained 9 bases not matched to a gene. The germline V gene encodes CDR1 SGHTA and CDR2 FQGNSA. This CDR3 region has 17 residues. The CDR3 loop is CASSLDLGTGGMYEQYF. The CDR3 DNA sequence: TGTGCCAGCAGCTTAGATTTAGGGACAGGGGGAATGTACGAGCAGTACTTC.

This chain uses TRBV9 with TRBJ2-6; D is undetermined. Trimming cost V 0 bases and J 0 bases, with 7 bases left between them. The CDR3 has 16 amino acids. Germline CDR1 SGDLS, CDR2 YYNGEE. DNA of the CDR3: TGTGCCAGCAGCGTAGCGGCGGACTCTGGGGCCAACGTCCTGACTTTC. Its protein product is CASSVAADSGANVLTF.

DNA of the CDR3: TGTGCCAGCACTCCAAGCGTAGCCAAAAACATTCAGTACTTC. Translated: CASTPSVAKNIQYF. The V call is TRBV6-5, the J call TRBJ2-4; D remains ambiguous. Trimming took 7 bases from V and 0 from J, leaving 10 bases between them. CDR3 length equals 14 residues. CDR1 and CDR2 (germline): MNHEY, SVGAGI.

The chain carries TRBV7-9 and TRBJ2-5; 9 bases match TRBD1. The ends lost 5 bases at V and 4 bases at J; junction bases unmatched: 5. The length of the CDR3 is 14 residues. CDR1 and CDR2 (germline): SEHNR, FQNEAQ (reference sequence). CDR3 in DNA: TGTGCCAGCAGCATTCGACAGGGGGGAGAGACCCAGTACTTC. Its translation: CASSIRQGGETQYF.